This T cell receptor beta chain emerged from a study of type 1 regulatory T cells. Study overall: This in vitro CD4 product, T-allo10, is enriched for Tr1 cells and alloantigen-specific.

On this clonotype itself: Its antigen is undetermined.

V lost 5 bases to trimming and J lost 0 bases, with 11 bases between them. The CDR3 totals 15 residues. The germline V gene encodes CDR1 MNHEY and CDR2 SMNVEV (reference sequence). One entry per CDR3 protein results from TCRdb running MiXCR on the reads. Of some 25,000 distinct CDR3 sequences listed, just under 75% are singletons. The TCR was taken from a human donor in good health. The V call is TRBV27, the J call TRBJ2-1, with D perhaps given as TRBD1 or TRBD2 (5 bases each). Sequencing used cultured T cells, either the whole culture or a sorted T cell fraction (not recorded which). The subset: Tr1-enriched cell product generated in vitro against host alloantigens. The CDR3 here is CASSPQGPSYNEQFF. CDR3 nucleotides: TGTGCCAGCAGTCCCCAGGGACCCTCCTACAATGAGCAGTTCTTC.